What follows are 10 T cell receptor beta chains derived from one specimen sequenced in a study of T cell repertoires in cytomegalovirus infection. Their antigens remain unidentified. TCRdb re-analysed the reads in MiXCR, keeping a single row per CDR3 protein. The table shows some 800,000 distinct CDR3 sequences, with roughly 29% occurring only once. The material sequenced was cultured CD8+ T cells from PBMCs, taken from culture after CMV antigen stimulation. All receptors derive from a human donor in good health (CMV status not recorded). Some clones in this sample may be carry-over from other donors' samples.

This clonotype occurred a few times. In nucleotides, the CDR3 is TGCGCCAGCAGCCAAGGGGCAGGGAACACTGAAGCTTTCTTT. It encodes CASSQGAGNTEAFF. The chain carries TRBV4-1 and TRBJ1-1; no clear D. Germline V gives CDR1 MGHRA, CDR2 YSYEKL. Trimming took off 1 base at V and 1 base at J, with 7 bases between the two ends. This CDR3 has 14 amino acids.

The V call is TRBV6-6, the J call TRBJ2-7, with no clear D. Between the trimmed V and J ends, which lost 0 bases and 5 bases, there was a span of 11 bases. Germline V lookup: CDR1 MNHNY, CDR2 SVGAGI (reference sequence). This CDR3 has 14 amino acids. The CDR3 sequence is CASSYSGPVDEQYV. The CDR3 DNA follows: TGTGCCAGCAGTTACTCCGGGCCAGTGGACGAGCAGTACGTC.

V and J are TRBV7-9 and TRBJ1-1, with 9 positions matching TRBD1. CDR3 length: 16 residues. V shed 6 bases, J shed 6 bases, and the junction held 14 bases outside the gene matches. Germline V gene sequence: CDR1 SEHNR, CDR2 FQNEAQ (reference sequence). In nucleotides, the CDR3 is TGTGCCAGCAGTTCCCCCCGGGACAGGGCGTCACCTGAAGCTTTCTTT. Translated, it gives CASSSPRDRASPEAFF.

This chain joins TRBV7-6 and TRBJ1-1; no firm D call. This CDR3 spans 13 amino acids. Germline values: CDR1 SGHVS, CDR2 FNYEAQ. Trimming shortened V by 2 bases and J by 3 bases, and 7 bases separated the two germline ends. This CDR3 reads CASSLFTYTEAFF. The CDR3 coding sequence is TGTGCCAGCAGCTTATTCACCTACACTGAAGCTTTCTTT.

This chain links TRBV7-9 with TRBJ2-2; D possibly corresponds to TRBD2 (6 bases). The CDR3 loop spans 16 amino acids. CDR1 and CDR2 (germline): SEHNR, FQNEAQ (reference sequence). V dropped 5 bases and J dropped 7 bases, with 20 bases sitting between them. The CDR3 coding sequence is TGTGCCAGCAGCCTCCGCGGAGGGGAGAGGAACGGGGAGCTGTTTTTT. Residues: CASSLRGGERNGELFF.

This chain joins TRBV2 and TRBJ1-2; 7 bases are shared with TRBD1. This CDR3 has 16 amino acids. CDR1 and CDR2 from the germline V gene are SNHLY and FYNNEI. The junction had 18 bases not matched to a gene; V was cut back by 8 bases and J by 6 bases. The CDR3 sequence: CASVERGTTGSHGYTF. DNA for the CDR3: TGTGCCAGCGTGGAGAGGGGGACGACAGGGAGCCATGGCTACACCTTC. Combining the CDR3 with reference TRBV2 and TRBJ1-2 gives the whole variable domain EPEVTQTPSHQVTQMGQEVILRCVPISNHLYFYWYRQILGQKVEFLVSFYNNEISEKSEIFDDQFSVERPDGSNFTLKIRSTKLEDSAMYFCASVERGTTGSHGYTFGSGTRLTVV.

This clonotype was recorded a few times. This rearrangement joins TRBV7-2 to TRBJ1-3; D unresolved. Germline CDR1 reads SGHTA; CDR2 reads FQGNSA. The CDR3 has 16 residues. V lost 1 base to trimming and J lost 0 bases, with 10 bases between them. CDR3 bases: TGTGCCAGCAGCTTAGAGGCCAGGAACTCTGGAAACACCATATATTTT. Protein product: CASSLEARNSGNTIYF. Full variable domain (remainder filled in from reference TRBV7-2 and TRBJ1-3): GAGVSQSPSNKVTEKGKDVELRCDPISGHTALYWYRQSLGQGLEFLIYFQGNSAPDKSGLPSDRFSAERTGGSVSTLTIQRTQQEDSAVYLCASSLEARNSGNTIYFGEGSWLTVV.

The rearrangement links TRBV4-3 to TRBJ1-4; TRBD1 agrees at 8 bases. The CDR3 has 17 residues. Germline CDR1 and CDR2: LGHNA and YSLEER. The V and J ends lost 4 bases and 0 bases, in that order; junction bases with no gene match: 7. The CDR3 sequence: CASSLPGQGSTNEKLFF. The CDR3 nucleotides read TGCGCCAGCAGCCTACCAGGACAGGGATCAACTAATGAAAAACTGTTTTTT.

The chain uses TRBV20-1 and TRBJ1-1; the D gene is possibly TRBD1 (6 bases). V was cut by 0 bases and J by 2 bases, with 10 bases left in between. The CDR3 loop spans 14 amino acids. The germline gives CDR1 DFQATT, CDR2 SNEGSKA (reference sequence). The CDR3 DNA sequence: TGCAGTGCTAGAGACCCGGACAGTAACACTGAAGCTTTCTTT. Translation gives CSARDPDSNTEAFF.

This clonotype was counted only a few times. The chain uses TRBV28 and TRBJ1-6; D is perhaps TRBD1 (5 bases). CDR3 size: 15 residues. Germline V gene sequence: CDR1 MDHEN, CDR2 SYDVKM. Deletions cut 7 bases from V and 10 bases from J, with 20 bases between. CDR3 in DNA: TGTGCCAGCACCTCCTTAGGGCAGGGAAGATCACCCCTCCACTTT. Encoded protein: CASTSLGQGRSPLHF.